Listed here are 28 T cell receptor beta chains from one sample, sequenced in a study of immune reconstitution after stem cell transplant in scleroderma. TCRdb fed the RT-PCR reads into MiXCR, producing one record per CDR3 protein. The table lists under 2,500 distinct CDR3 sequences, roughly a tenth of them singletons. Sample acquisition took place before or after autologous hematopoietic stem cell transplantation (not recorded which). These receptors originate from a female donor with systemic sclerosis.

This clonotype is deemed medium-sized. The chain has TRBV2 and TRBJ1-3; possible D gene TRBD1, 6 bases. Germline V gives CDR1 SNHLY, CDR2 FYNNEI. V lost 6 bases and J lost 0, with 12 bases in between. The CDR3 consists of 15 residues. This chain's CDR3 is CASRPGAGSGNTIYF. The CDR3 nucleotides read TGTGCCAGCAGGCCGGGGGCAGGCTCTGGAAACACCATATATTTT.

Within the sample, this clonotype is medium-sized. The chain uses TRBV18 and TRBJ1-1, with 10 bases lining up with TRBD1. The junction had 10 bases not matched to a gene; V was cut back by 6 bases and J by 3 bases. CDR1 and CDR2 from the germline V gene are KGHSH and LQKENI. The CDR3 length is 16 residues. The CDR3 DNA reads as TGTGCCAGCTCGCCTAGACAGGGGGCACGGTACACTGAAGCTTTCTTT. Translating it yields CASSPRQGARYTEAFF.

In its sample, this clonotype is medium-sized. The V and J genes are TRBV20-1 and TRBJ2-4; D unresolved. Trimming pared 5 bases from V and 0 bases from J, leaving 8 bases between. This CDR3 comprises 13 residues. Per germline, CDR1 DFQATT and CDR2 SNEGSKA (reference sequence). DNA of the CDR3: TGCAGTGCTCGGACCATAGCCAAAAACATTCAGTACTTC. This codes for CSARTIAKNIQYF.

By sample fraction, this clonotype is medium-sized. The J gene is TRBJ2-7, the V gene TRBV6-5; D remains unclear. The CDR3 spans 14 residues. The ends were cut back, 4 bases at V and 0 bases at J, with 10 bases in the middle. Germline CDR1 is MNHEY and CDR2 is SVGAGI. DNA for the CDR3: TGTGCCAGCAGTTCAACCGGGTCCTCCTACGAGCAGTACTTC. This gives the protein CASSSTGSSYEQYF.

The CDR3 coding sequence is TGCGCCAGCAGCTTGGACGGGACTCCCCCCTACGAGCAGTACTTC. Protein: CASSLDGTPPYEQYF. The J gene is TRBJ2-7, the V gene TRBV5-1, with a possible D match to TRBD2 (6 bases). Germline V gives CDR1 SGHRS, CDR2 YFSETQ. V lost 0 bases and J lost 2, with 12 bases in between. This CDR3 is 15 amino acids long.

This clonotype was detected only a few times. The rearrangement joins TRBV20-1 to TRBJ2-7; TRBD2 agrees at 12 bases. Germline CDR1 is DFQATT and CDR2 is SNEGSKA (reference sequence). The CDR3 has 14 residues. After removal of 3 bases from V and 7 bases from J, the junction contained 7 bases not matched to a gene. CDR3 sequence (DNA): TGCAGTGCTAGCACGACTAGCGGGGGTACTGAGCAGTACTTC. Protein product: CSASTTSGGTEQYF.

The chain combines TRBV5-1 with TRBJ2-6; D perhaps matches TRBD1 (5 bases). In germline, CDR1 is SGHRS, CDR2 YFSETQ. The CDR3 has 17 residues. The ends were cut back, 1 base at V and 4 bases at J, with 15 bases in the middle. Here the CDR3 DNA reads TGCGCCAGCAGCTTGACATCGGCAGGGAACGGGGCCAACGTCCTGACTTTC. This translates into CASSLTSAGNGANVLTF.

This clonotype is large in the sample. The gene calls are TRBV6-1 and TRBJ2-7; no clear D gene. This CDR3 has 12 amino acids. Per germline, CDR1 MNHNS and CDR2 SASEGT. The CDR3 here is CVTAVSSYEQYF. CDR3 nucleotides: TGTGTAACGGCGGTCAGCTCCTACGAGCAGTACTTC.

This chain uses TRBV29-1 with TRBJ2-1; D perhaps matches TRBD1 (5 bases). The germline gives CDR1 SQVTM, CDR2 ANQGSEA. The CDR3 has 14 amino acids. Trimming left V 8 bases short and J 5 bases short, with 19 bases between. The CDR3 here is CSSYWVSGHNEQFF. The CDR3 DNA sequence: TGCAGCTCCTATTGGGTCTCAGGGCACAATGAGCAGTTCTTC.

V and J are TRBV18 and TRBJ1-1; no reliable D call. The V end was cut by 6 bases, the J end by 1 base, with 12 bases between. Germline loops: CDR1 KGHSH, CDR2 LQKENI. This CDR3 is 14 amino acids long. The CDR3 is CASSPRLTNTEAFF. The CDR3 nucleotides are TGTGCCAGCTCCCCCAGGTTAACGAACACTGAAGCTTTCTTT.

The sample holds a few counts of this clonotype. In DNA form, the CDR3 reads TGTGCCAGCAGCTTGGGACCACGAGAGACCCAGTACTTC. Translation gives CASSLGPRETQYF. This sequence joins TRBV7-3 and TRBJ2-5; D may match TRBD1 or TRBD2 (5 bases each). The CDR3 has 13 amino acids. The V end was cut by 3 bases, the J end by 4 bases, with 9 bases between. Germline V CDR1 and CDR2: SGHTA, FQGTGA. The full variable domain, completed using reference TRBV7-3 and TRBJ2-5, is GAGVSQTPSNKVTEKGKYVELRCDPISGHTALYWYRQSLGQGPEFLIYFQGTGAADDSGLPNDRFFAVRPEGSVSTLKIQRTERGDSAVYLCASSLGPRETQYFGPGTRLLVL.

In this sample, this clonotype is medium-sized. This chain links TRBV4-1 with TRBJ1-2; D remains unclear. Germline CDR1 and CDR2: MGHRA and YSYEKL. Trimming stripped 7 bases from V and 4 bases from J, with 13 bases between. There are 13 residues in the CDR3. CDR3 nucleotides: TGCGCCAGCACCCCGGAGGGAGGCTATGGCTACACCTTC. Translated: CASTPEGGYGYTF.

In its sample, this clonotype ranks as medium-sized. The V call is TRBV2, the J call TRBJ2-2; D possibly corresponds to TRBD1 (5 bases). The CDR3 is 14 residues long. CDR1 SNHLY and CDR2 FYNNEI come from the germline V gene. Trimming left V 5 bases short and J 9 bases short, with 16 bases between. CDR3 region: CASSKRPGIWELFF. The CDR3 DNA follows: TGTGCCAGCAGTAAAAGACCAGGGATCTGGGAGCTGTTTTTT.

This sequence joins TRBV10-3 and TRBJ2-3, with a tentative D call TRBD1 (5 bases). This CDR3 region has 13 residues. Germline V gene data show CDR1 as ENHRY and CDR2 as SYGVKD. Trimming left V 8 bases short and J 4 bases short, with 13 bases between. CDR3 protein: CAIRRAGPDTQYF. CDR3 nucleotides: TGTGCCATCCGGAGAGCAGGGCCAGATACGCAGTATTTT.

This clonotype is labeled medium-sized (0.01 to 0.1%). The CDR3 DNA reads as TGTGCCATCAGTGCGGGGCTTGGAGGCTACACCTTC. It specifies CAISAGLGGYTF. The chain couples TRBV10-3 to TRBJ1-2; TRBD1 is a possible D gene (5 bases). This CDR3 is built from 12 residues. V lost 4 bases to trimming and J lost 8 bases, with 11 bases between them. The germline V gene encodes CDR1 ENHRY and CDR2 SYGVKD.

V gene TRBV5-1 combines with J gene TRBJ2-5; TRBD1 might be the D (6 bases). The CDR3 extends over 15 amino acids. V was shortened by 1 base and J by 2 bases, with 12 bases between the two germline ends. CDR1 is SGHRS and CDR2 is YFSETQ in the germline V gene. The CDR3 coding sequence is TGCGCCAGCAGCTTGTCCGCAGGGGTGCAAGAGACCCAGTACTTC. It specifies CASSLSAGVQETQYF.

By sample fraction, this clonotype is medium-sized. The J gene is TRBJ2-3, the V gene TRBV29-1; D ambiguous. This CDR3 is built from 12 residues. Germline assignment: CDR1 SQVTM and CDR2 ANQGSEA. V dropped 5 bases and J dropped 3 bases, with 9 bases sitting between them. Here the CDR3 DNA reads TGCAGCGTTTCTCTGGAGACAGATACGCAGTATTTT. Translated, it gives CSVSLETDTQYF.

This clonotype was counted between two and nine times. This chain joins TRBV6-2 or TRBV6-3 and TRBJ2-5, with TRBD2 identical over 8 bases. CDR3 length: 15 amino acids. Germline V gene sequence: CDR1 MNHEY, CDR2 SVGEGT. V trimming: 2 bases; J trimming: 3 bases; junction bases outside the gene matches: 5. The CDR3 loop reads CASSYADSGEETQYF. CDR3 sequence (DNA): TGTGCCAGCAGTTACGCGGATAGCGGGGAAGAGACCCAGTACTTC.

The chain couples TRBV13 to TRBJ2-1; D not certain. CDR1 and CDR2 from the germline V gene are PRHDT and FYEKMQ (reference sequence). The CDR3 extends over 13 amino acids. Trimming took off 0 bases at V and 4 bases at J, with 4 bases between the two ends. The chain's CDR3 is CASSLGTYNEQFF. CDR3 DNA: TGTGCCAGCAGCTTAGGAACTTACAATGAGCAGTTCTTC.

Within the sample, this clonotype is medium-sized. This chain links TRBV10-2 with TRBJ1-1; D may be TRBD1 (6 bases). The CDR3 runs to 12 residues. The germline gives CDR1 WSHSY, CDR2 SAAADI. V was pared by 2 bases and J by 7 bases, with 8 bases between. CDR3 loop: CASSELQGEAFF. CDR3 nucleotide sequence: TGCGCCAGCAGTGAGCTACAGGGTGAAGCTTTCTTT.

There are a few counts of this clonotype. The chain recombines TRBV5-1 with TRBJ2-5, with D possibly TRBD2 on 5 matching bases. V shed 4 bases and J shed 2 bases, with 15 bases lying between them. Germline V gene sequence: CDR1 SGHRS, CDR2 YFSETQ. This CDR3 is 15 amino acids long. CDR3 DNA sequence: TGCGCCAGCAGCGACCGGGGTTTGAGACAAGAGACCCAGTACTTC. Its protein is CASSDRGLRQETQYF.

This clonotype came up a few times. The chain joins TRBV5-5 to TRBJ1-2, with 7 bases aligning to TRBD1. CDR1 and CDR2 from the germline V gene are SGHKS and YYEKEE (reference sequence). The CDR3 sequence is 15 residues long. Trimming cost V 0 bases and J 4 bases; bases outside gene matches: 6. The DNA of the CDR3 is TGTGCCAGCAGCTTGGATCTTACAGGGGTCTATGGCTACACCTTC. This encodes CASSLDLTGVYGYTF.

The V gene is TRBV5-1, the J gene TRBJ2-1; D unresolved. CDR1 and CDR2 from the germline V gene are SGHRS and YFSETQ. The CDR3 totals 15 residues. V lost 0 bases and J 0 bases, leaving 7 bases between the germline ends. CDR3: CASSLGGNSYNEQFF. CDR3 nucleotide sequence: TGCGCCAGCAGCTTGGGCGGAAACTCCTACAATGAGCAGTTCTTC.

By share of the sample, this clonotype is large. The rearrangement joins TRBV6-1 to TRBJ1-2; D is possibly TRBD1 (6 bases). Trimming cost V 2 bases and J 1 base, with 11 bases left between them. The CDR3 contains 15 residues. Germline loops: CDR1 MNHNS, CDR2 SASEGT. The CDR3 here is CASSEKQGYNYGYTF. The CDR3 DNA reads TGTGCCAGCAGTGAAAAACAGGGATATAACTATGGCTACACCTTC.

In this sample, this clonotype turned up a few times. The chain uses TRBV2 and TRBJ2-1; 9 nucleotides line up with TRBD1. Trimming removed 6 bases from V and 7 bases from J; junction bases left unmatched: 10. CDR1 is SNHLY, CDR2 FYNNEI, per germline. This CDR3 comprises 15 residues. CDR3 DNA sequence: TGTGCCAGCAGATCCGGGACAGGGAGCAATAATGAGCAGTTCTTC. Translated: CASRSGTGSNNEQFF.

V usage is TRBV5-1 and J usage is TRBJ1-1; TRBD1 agrees at 7 bases. Germline V lookup: CDR1 SGHRS, CDR2 YFSETQ. Trimming took 4 bases from V and 6 from J; bases not matched to a gene: 6. The CDR3 contains 13 residues. CDR3: CASSRGGVAEAFF. CDR3 in DNA: TGCGCCAGCAGCCGAGGGGGCGTCGCTGAAGCTTTCTTT.

In its sample, this clonotype is large (0.1 to 1%). The chain links TRBV5-6 to TRBJ2-2, with D unresolved. The CDR3 length is 15 residues. CDR1 is SGHDT and CDR2 is YYEEEE in the germline V gene. Trimming pared 0 bases from V and 0 bases from J, leaving 6 bases between. CDR3 residues: CASSLGFSNTGELFF. DNA of the CDR3: TGTGCCAGCAGCTTGGGTTTTTCGAACACCGGGGAGCTGTTTTTT.

The chain carries TRBV27 and TRBJ2-5; D is uncertain. Trimming removed 0 bases at V and 0 bases at J, with 8 bases between. In germline, CDR1 is MNHEY, CDR2 SMNVEV (reference sequence). The CDR3 runs to 15 residues. CDR3 in amino acids: CASSLSGQYQETQYF. CDR3 coding DNA: TGTGCCAGCAGTTTATCGGGCCAGTACCAAGAGACCCAGTACTTC.